Each of the 9 T cell receptor beta chains below was sequenced from the same sample in a study of type 1 regulatory T cells. TCRdb analysed the reads with MiXCR anew, one entry per CDR3 protein. The table has 75,000 to 100,000 distinct CDR3 sequences, 25% to 40% seen once. Sequencing was done on a sample of CD4+ T cells, either the whole sample or a sorted fraction (not recorded which). Source of these receptors: a human donor in good health.

Written as DNA, the CDR3 is TGTGCCAGCAGTTCCCCGGGACTAGCGGGAGAAGGGCATGAGCAGTTCTTC. As protein: CASSSPGLAGEGHEQFF. This chain links TRBV6-5 with TRBJ2-1; the match to TRBD2 covers 14 bases. The length of the CDR3 is 17 residues. Trimming took 4 bases from V and 8 from J; bases not matched to a gene: 10. Looked up from germline, CDR1 is MNHEY and CDR2 is SVGAGI.

The V gene is TRBV6-2 or TRBV6-3, the J gene TRBJ2-7; TRBD1 agrees at 8 bases. The CDR3 consists of 14 residues. Trimming at V came to 2 bases and at J to 6 bases, leaving 6 bases not matched to a gene. CDR1 is MNHEY, CDR2 SVGEGT, per germline. CDR3 region: CASSYAWTGREQYF. Written as DNA, the CDR3 is TGTGCCAGCAGTTACGCTTGGACAGGGCGCGAGCAGTACTTC.

V usage is TRBV25-1 and J usage is TRBJ1-4; TRBD1 matches 8 bases. The CDR3 extends over 17 amino acids. Per germline, CDR1 MGHDK and CDR2 SYGVNS. Losses at the gene ends were 3 bases for V and 7 bases for J; bases not matched to a gene: 13. CDR3 protein: CASSDPGTGIPSEKLFF. The CDR3 nucleotides read TGTGCCAGCAGTGACCCCGGGACAGGTATTCCTAGTGAAAAACTGTTTTTT.

This clonotype was found a few times. This chain uses TRBV3-1 with TRBJ2-1; D perhaps matches TRBD1 (5 bases). V shed 2 bases and J shed 10 bases, with 18 bases lying between them. Germline loops: CDR1 LGHDT, CDR2 YNNKEL (reference sequence). The CDR3 covers 15 residues. Here the CDR3 DNA reads TGTGCCAGCAGCCAAATCCAGGTTTCGGCAGGGGAGCAGTTCTTC. Translated: CASSQIQVSAGEQFF.

This chain joins TRBV7-2 and TRBJ2-3, with D perhaps TRBD1 (5 bases). The CDR3 sequence is 14 residues long. V lost 1 base to trimming and J lost 3 bases, with 8 bases between them. From germline, CDR1 is SGHTA and CDR2 FQGNSA. As DNA, the CDR3 is TGTGCCAGCAGCTTAGAGCCAGGGACAGATACGCAGTATTTT. This codes for CASSLEPGTDTQYF.

The chain employs TRBV5-1 and TRBJ2-7; TRBD1 agrees at 7 bases. The CDR3 runs 14 residues. The germline gives CDR1 SGHRS, CDR2 YFSETQ. The ends lost 0 bases at V and 4 bases at J; junction bases unmatched: 4. CDR3 in DNA: TGCGCCAGCAGCTTGGACAGGGGTCGATACGAGCAGTACTTC. Translation: CASSLDRGRYEQYF.

The J gene is TRBJ1-1, the V gene TRBV3-1, with D possibly TRBD1 on 6 matching bases. Trimming cost V 1 base and J 11 bases, with 11 bases left between them. The CDR3 loop spans 12 amino acids. CDR1 and CDR2 from the germline V gene are LGHDT and YNNKEL (reference sequence). The CDR3: CASSQGQATAFF. Here the CDR3 DNA reads TGTGCCAGCAGCCAAGGACAGGCTACGGCTTTCTTT.

The chain carries TRBV7-8 and TRBJ1-3; D unresolved. Deletions cut 5 bases from V and 0 bases from J, with 5 bases between. CDR1 and CDR2 (germline): SGHVS, FQNEAQ. CDR3 size: 13 residues. As DNA, the CDR3 is TGTGCCAGCAGCACGGACTCTGGAAACACCATATATTTT. Translating it yields CASSTDSGNTIYF.

The rearrangement links TRBV4-1 to TRBJ1-2; D uncertain. The V end was cut by 2 bases, the J end by 1 base, with 5 bases between. Germline CDR1 is MGHRA and CDR2 is YSYEKL. CDR3 length: 13 residues. The chain's CDR3 is CASSQRVNYGYTF. CDR3 coding DNA: TGCGCCAGCAGCCAAAGGGTTAACTATGGCTACACCTTC.